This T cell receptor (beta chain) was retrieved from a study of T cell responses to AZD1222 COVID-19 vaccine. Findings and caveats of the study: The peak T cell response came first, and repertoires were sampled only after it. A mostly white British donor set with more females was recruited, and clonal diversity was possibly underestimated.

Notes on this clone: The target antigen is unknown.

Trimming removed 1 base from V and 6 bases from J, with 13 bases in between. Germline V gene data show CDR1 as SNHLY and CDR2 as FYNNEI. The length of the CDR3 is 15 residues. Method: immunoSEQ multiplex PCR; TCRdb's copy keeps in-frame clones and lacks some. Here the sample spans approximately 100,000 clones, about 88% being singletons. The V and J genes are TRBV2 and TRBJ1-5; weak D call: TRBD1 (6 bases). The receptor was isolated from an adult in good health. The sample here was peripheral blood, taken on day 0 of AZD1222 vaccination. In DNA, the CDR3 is TGTGCCAGCAGTGAAGACAGGGATGTTGGTCAGCCCCAGCATTTT. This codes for CASSEDRDVGQPQHF.